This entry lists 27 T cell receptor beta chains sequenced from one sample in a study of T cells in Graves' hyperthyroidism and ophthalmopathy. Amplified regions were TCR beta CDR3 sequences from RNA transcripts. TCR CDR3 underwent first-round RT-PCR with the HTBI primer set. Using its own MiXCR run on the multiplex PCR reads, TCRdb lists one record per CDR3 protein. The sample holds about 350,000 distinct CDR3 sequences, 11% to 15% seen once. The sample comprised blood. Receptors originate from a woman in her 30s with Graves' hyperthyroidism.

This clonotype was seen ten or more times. The CDR3, as DNA: TGCAGTGCTAGGCCACCGGGACTGAGCTCCTACAATGAGCAGTTCTTC. Protein: CSARPPGLSSYNEQFF. The gene calls are TRBV20-1 and TRBJ2-1; a possible D gene is TRBD2 (6 bases). From germline, CDR1 is DFQATT and CDR2 SNEGSKA (reference sequence). The CDR3 is made up of 16 amino acids. The ends were cut back, 3 bases at V and 0 bases at J, with 15 bases in the middle.

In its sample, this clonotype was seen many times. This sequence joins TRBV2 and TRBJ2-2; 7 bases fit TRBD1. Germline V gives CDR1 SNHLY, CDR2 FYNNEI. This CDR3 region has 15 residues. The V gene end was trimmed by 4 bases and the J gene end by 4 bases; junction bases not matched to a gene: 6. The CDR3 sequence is CASSGRQGVTGELFF. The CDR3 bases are TGTGCCAGCAGTGGGAGACAGGGCGTCACCGGGGAGCTGTTTTTT.

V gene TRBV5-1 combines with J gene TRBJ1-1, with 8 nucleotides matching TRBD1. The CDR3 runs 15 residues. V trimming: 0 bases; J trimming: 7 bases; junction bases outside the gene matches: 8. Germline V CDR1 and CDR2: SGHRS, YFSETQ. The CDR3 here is CASSLDQGAGVEAFF. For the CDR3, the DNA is TGCGCCAGCAGCTTGGATCAGGGGGCGGGCGTTGAAGCTTTCTTT.

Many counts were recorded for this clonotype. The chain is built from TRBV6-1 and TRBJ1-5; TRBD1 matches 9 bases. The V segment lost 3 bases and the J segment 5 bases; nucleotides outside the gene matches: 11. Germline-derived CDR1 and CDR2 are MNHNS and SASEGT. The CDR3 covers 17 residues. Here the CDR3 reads CASSDLSGTGTDQPQHF. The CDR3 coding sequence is TGTGCCAGCAGTGACCTTTCCGGGACAGGGACCGATCAGCCCCAGCATTTT.

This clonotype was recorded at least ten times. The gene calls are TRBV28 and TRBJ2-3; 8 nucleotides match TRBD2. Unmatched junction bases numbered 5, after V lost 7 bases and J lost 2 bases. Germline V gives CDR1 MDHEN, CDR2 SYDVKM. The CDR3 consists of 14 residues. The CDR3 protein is CASKPGLDTDTQYF. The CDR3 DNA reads TGTGCCAGCAAACCGGGACTAGACACAGATACGCAGTATTTT.

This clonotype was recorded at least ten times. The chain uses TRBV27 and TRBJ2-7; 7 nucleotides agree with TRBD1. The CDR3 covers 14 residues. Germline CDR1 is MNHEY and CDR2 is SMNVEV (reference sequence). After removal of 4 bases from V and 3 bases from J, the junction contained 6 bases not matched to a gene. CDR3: CASSSRDSSYEQYF. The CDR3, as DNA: TGTGCCAGCAGTTCCCGGGACAGTAGCTACGAGCAGTACTTC.

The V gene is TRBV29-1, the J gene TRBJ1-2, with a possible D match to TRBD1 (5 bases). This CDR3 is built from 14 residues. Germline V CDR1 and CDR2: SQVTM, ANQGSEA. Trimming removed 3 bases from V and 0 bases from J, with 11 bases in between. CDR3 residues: CSVERGTTNYGYTF. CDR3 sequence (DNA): TGCAGCGTTGAGCGGGGGACTACTAACTATGGCTACACCTTC.

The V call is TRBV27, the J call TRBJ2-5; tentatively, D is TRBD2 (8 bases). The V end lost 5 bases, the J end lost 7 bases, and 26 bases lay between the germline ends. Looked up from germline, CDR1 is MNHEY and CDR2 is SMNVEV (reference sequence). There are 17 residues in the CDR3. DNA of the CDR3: TGTGCCAGCAGTACAGCAGGGGGACTAGTTGGATATGGGACCCAGTACTTC. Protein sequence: CASSTAGGLVGYGTQYF.

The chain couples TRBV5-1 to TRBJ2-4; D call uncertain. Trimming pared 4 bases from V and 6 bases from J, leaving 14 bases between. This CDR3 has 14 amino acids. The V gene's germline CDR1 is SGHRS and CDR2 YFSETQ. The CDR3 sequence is CASSVLQAANIQYF. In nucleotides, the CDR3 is TGCGCCAGCAGCGTCCTGCAGGCCGCAAACATTCAGTACTTC.

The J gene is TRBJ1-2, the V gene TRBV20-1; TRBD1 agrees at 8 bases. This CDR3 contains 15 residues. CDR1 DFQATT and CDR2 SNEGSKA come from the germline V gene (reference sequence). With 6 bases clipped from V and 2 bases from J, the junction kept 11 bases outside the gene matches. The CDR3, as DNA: TGCAGTGCCCCGACAGGCGGACAGGGCAACTATGGCTACACCTTC. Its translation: CSAPTGGQGNYGYTF.

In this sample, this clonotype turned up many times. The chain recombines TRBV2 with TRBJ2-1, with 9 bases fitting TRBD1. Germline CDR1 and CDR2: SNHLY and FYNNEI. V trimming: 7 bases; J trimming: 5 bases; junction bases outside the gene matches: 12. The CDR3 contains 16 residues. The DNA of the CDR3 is TGTGCCAGCACAAAAAGGAGGGGACAGGGCAACAATGAGCAGTTCTTC. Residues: CASTKRRGQGNNEQFF. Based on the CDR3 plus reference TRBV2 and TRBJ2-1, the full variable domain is EPEVTQTPSHQVTQMGQEVILRCVPISNHLYFYWYRQILGQKVEFLVSFYNNEISEKSEIFDDQFSVERPDGSNFTLKIRSTKLEDSAMYFCASTKRRGQGNNEQFFGPGTRLTVL.

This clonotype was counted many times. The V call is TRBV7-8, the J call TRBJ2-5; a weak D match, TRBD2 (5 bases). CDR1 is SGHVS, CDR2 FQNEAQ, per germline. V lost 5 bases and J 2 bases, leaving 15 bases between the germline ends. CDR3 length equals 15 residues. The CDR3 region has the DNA TGTGCCAGCAGCGGTAGGGTAGGACTTCAAGAGACCCAGTACTTC. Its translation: CASSGRVGLQETQYF.

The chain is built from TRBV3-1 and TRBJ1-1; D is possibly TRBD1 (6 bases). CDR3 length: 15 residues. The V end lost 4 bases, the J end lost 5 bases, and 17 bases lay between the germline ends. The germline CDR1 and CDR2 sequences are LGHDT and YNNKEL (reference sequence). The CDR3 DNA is TGTGCCAGCAGCCCACACAGGGTTTTTAGGACTGAAGCTTTCTTT. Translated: CASSPHRVFRTEAFF.

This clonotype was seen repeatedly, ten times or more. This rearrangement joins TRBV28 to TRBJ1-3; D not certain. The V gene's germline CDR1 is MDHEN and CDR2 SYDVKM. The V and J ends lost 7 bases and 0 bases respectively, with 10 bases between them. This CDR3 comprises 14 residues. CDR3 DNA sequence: TGTGCCAGCACGAGGGCCGGCTCTGGAAACACCATATATTTT. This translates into CASTRAGSGNTIYF.

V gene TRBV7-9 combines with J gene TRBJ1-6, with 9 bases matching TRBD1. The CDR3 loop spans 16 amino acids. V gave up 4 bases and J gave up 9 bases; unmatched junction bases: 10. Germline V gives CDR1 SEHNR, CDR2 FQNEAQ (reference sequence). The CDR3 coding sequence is TGTGCCAGCAGCTCCCTTGTGGGACAGGGACGTTCACCCCTCCACTTT. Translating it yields CASSSLVGQGRSPLHF.

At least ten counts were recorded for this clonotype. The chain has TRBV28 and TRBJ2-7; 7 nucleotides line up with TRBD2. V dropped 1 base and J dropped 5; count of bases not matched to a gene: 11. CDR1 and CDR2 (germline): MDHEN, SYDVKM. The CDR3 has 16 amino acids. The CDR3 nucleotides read TGTGCCAGCAGTTTATTGAGCGGGGTGGGTAATGACGAGCAGTACTTC. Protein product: CASSLLSGVGNDEQYF.

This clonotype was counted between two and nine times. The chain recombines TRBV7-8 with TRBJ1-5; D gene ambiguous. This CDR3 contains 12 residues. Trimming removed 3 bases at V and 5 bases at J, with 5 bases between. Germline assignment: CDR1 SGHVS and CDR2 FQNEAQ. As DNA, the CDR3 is TGTGCCAGCAGCTTCGGGGATCAGCCCCAGCATTTT. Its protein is CASSFGDQPQHF.

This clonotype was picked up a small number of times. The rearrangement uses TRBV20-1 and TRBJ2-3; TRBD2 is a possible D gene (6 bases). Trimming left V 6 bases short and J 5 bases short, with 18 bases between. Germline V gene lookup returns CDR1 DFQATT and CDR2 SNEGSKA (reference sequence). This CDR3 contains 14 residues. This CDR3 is CSAAAGLVEDTQYF. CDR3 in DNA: TGCAGTGCGGCAGCGGGTTTAGTAGAAGATACGCAGTATTTT.

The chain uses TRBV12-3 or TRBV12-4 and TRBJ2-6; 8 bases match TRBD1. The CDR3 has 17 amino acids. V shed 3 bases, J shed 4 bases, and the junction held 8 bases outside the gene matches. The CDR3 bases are TGTGCCAGCAGTTTGGGACAGGCCAGGGGAGGGGCCAACGTCCTGACTTTC. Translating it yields CASSLGQARGGANVLTF.

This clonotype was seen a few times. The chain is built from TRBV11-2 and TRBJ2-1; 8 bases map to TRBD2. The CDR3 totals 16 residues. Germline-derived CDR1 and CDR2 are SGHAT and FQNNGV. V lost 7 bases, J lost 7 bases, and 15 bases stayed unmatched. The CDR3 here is CASTLGDGIAGNEQFF. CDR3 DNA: TGTGCCAGCACCCTCGGGGACGGGATAGCGGGAAATGAGCAGTTCTTC. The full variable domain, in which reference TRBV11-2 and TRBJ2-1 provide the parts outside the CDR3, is EAGVAQSPRYKIIEKRQSVAFWCNPISGHATLYWYQQILGQGPKLLIQFQNNGVVDDSQLPKDRFSAERLKGVDSTLKIQPAKLEDSAVYLCASTLGDGIAGNEQFFGPGTRLTVL.

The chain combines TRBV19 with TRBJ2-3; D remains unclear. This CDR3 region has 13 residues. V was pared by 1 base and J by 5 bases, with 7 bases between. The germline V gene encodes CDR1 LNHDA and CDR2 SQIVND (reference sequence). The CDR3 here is CASSIAGGDTQYF. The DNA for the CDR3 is TGTGCCAGTAGTATAGCAGGCGGAGATACGCAGTATTTT.

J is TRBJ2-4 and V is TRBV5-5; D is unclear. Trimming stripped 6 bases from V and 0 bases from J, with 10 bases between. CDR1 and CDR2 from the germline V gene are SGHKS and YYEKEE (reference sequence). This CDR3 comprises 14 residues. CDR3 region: CASKDLLAKNIQYF. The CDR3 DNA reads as TGTGCCAGCAAGGACCTTCTAGCCAAAAACATTCAGTACTTC.

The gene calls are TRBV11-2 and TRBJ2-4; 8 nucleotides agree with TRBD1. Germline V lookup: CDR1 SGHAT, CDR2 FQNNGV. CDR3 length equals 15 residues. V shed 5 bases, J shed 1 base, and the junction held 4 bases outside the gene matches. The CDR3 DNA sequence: TGTGCCAGCAGCCCTGGACAGGGTGCCAAAAACATTCAGTACTTC. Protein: CASSPGQGAKNIQYF. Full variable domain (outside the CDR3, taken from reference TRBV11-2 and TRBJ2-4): EAGVAQSPRYKIIEKRQSVAFWCNPISGHATLYWYQQILGQGPKLLIQFQNNGVVDDSQLPKDRFSAERLKGVDSTLKIQPAKLEDSAVYLCASSPGQGAKNIQYFGAGTRLSVL.

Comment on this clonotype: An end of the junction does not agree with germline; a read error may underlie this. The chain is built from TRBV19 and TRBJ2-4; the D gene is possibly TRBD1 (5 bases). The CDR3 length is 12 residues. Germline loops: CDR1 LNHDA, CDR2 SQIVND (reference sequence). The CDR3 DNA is TGTGCCAGTAGCTACAGGCCCGGCCTTCAGGACTTC. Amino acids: CASSYRPGLQDF.

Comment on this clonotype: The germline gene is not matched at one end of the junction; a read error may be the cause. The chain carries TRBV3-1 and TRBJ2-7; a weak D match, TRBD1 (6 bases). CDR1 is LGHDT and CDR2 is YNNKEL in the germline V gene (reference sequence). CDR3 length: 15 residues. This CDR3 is CGSSQAADRCYEQYF. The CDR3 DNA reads TGTGGCAGCAGCCAAGCCGCGGACAGATGCTACGAGCAGTACTTC.

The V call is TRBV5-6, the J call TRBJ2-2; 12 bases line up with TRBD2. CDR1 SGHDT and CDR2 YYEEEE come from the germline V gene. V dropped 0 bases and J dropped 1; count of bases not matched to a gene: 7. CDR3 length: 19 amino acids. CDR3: CASSLALAGGPWNTGELFF. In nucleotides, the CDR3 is TGTGCCAGCAGCTTGGCGCTAGCGGGAGGGCCCTGGAACACCGGGGAGCTGTTTTTT.

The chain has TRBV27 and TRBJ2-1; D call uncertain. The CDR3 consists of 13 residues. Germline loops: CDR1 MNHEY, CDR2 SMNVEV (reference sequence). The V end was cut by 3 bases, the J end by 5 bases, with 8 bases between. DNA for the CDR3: TGTGCCAGCAGTTTGCACAACAACAATGAGCAGTTCTTC. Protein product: CASSLHNNNEQFF.